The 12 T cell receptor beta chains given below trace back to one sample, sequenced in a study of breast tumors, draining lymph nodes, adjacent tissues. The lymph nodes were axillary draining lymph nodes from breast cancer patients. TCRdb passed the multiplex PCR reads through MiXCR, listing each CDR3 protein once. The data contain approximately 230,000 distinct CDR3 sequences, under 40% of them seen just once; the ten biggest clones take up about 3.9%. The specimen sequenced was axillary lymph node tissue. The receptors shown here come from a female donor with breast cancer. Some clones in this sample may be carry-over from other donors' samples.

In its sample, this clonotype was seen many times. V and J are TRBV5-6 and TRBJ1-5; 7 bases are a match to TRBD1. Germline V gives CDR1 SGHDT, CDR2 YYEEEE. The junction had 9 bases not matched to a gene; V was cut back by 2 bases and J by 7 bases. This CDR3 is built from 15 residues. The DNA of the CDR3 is TGTGCCAGCAGCTTTTCGGGAGGGGGCCGACAGCCCCAGCATTTT. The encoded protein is CASSFSGGGRQPQHF.

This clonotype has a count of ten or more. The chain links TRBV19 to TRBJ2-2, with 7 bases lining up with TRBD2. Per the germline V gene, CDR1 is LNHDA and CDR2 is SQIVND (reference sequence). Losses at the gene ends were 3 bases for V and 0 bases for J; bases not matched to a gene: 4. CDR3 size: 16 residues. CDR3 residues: CASSIIGLANTGELFF. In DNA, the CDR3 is TGTGCCAGTAGTATCATCGGACTAGCGAACACCGGGGAGCTGTTTTTT.

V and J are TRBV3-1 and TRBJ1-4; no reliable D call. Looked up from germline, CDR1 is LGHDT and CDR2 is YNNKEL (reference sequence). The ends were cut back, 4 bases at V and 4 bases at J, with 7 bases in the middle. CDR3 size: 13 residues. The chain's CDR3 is CASSLVDNEKLFF. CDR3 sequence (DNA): TGTGCCAGCAGCCTCGTAGATAATGAAAAACTGTTTTTT.

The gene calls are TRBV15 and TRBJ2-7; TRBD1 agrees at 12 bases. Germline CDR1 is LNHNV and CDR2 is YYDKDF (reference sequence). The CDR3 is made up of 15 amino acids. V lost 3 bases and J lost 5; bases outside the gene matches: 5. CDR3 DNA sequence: TGTGCCACCAGCAGGCCGGGACAGGGGGCCCACGAGCAGTACTTC. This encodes CATSRPGQGAHEQYF.

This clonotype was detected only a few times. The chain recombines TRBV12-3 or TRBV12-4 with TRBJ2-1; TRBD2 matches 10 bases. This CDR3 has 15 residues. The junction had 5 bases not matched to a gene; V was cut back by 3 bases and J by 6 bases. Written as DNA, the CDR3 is TGTGCCAGCAGTTTCGCACTAGCGGGACTCAATGAGCAGTTCTTC. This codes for CASSFALAGLNEQFF.

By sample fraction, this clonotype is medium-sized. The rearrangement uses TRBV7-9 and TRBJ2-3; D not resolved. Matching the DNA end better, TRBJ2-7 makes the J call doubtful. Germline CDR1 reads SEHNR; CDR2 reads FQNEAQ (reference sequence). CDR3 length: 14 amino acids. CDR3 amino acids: CASSPPGSPYEQYF. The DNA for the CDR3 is TGTGCCAGCAGCCCGCCAGGTTCGCCCTACGAGCAGTACTTC.

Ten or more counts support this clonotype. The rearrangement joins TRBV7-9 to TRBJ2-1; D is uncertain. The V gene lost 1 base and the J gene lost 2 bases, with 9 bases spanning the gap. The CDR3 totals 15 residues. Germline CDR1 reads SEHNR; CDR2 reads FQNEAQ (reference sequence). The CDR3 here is CASSLDGRAYNEQFF. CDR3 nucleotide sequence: TGTGCCAGCAGCTTAGACGGTAGGGCCTACAATGAGCAGTTCTTC.

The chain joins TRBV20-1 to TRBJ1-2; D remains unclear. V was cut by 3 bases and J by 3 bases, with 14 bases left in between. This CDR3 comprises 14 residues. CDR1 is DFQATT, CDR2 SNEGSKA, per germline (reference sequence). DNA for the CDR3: TGCAGTGCTAGGGCGGGGAGGGTCGACTATGGCTACACCTTC. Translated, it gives CSARAGRVDYGYTF.

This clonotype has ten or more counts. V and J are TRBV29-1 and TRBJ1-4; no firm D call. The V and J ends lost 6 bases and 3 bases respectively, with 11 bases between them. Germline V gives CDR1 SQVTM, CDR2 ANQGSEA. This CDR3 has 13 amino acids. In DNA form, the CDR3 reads TGCAGCGTCGTGGATTGGGCTAATGAAAAACTGTTTTTT. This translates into CSVVDWANEKLFF.

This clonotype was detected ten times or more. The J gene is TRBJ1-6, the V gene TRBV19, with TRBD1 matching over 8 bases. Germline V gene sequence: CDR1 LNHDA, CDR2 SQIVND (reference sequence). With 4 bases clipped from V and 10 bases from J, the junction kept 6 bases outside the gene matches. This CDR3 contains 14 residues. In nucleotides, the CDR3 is TGTGCCAGTAGTACTGGACAGGGTAGATCACCCCTCCACTTT. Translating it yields CASSTGQGRSPLHF.

The CDR3 spells CASTEGTFFNEQFF. The CDR3, as DNA: TGTGCCAGCACCGAAGGGACTTTCTTCAATGAGCAGTTCTTC. This chain connects TRBV25-1 to TRBJ2-1; tentative D call: TRBD2 (6 bases). The CDR3 has 14 residues. Trimming removed 7 bases at V and 6 bases at J, with 16 bases between. Germline assignment: CDR1 MGHDK and CDR2 SYGVNS.

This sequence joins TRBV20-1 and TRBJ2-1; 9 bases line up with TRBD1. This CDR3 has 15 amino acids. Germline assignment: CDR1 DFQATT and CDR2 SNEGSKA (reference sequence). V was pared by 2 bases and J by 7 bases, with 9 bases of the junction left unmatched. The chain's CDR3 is CSARHGQGLGNEQFF. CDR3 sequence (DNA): TGCAGTGCTAGACACGGACAGGGGTTAGGTAATGAGCAGTTCTTC.